This TCR beta chain was identified during a study of glioma-infiltrating T cells. The V end lost 0 bases, the J end lost 1 base, and 4 bases lay between the germline ends. The germline gives CDR1 DFQATT, CDR2 SNEGSKA (reference sequence). This CDR3 is built from 12 residues. This clonotype was seen many times. Amplification of TCR alpha and beta CDR3 regions from RNA used iRepertoire nested multiplex PCR. TCRdb reprocessed the multiplex PCR reads with MiXCR, giving one entry per CDR3 protein. The sample has 300,000 to 400,000 distinct CDR3 sequences, 41% seen once. Sequencing was carried out using glioma tissue, nonneoplastic brain tissue, or PBMCs (not recorded which). The V gene is TRBV20-1, the J gene TRBJ2-7, with unresolved D. The receptor was isolated from a human donor with low-grade glioma or glioblastoma, undergoing nonglioma brain surgery, or in good health (not recorded which). The CDR3 loop reads CSARDNSYEQYF. DNA for the CDR3: TGCAGTGCTAGAGACAATTCCTACGAGCAGTACTTC.